This TCR beta chain derives from a study of T cells after yellow fever vaccination. Study outcomes and limitations: At approximately 96% for CD4 and 75% to 90% for CD8, most primary-vaccination clones showed up again after the booster. Researchers cautioned that FACS-sorted repertoires could harbor abundant clonotypes contaminating from the bulk population. CD4 and CD8 compartments shared a small share of clonotypes, likely from convergent recombination.

A few counts support this clonotype. Its cognate antigen is unknown. Template-switching 5'RACE yielded the TCR cDNA; a universal primer site and UMIs were added in the process. Via MiXCR, TCRdb re-called the 5' RACE reads, giving one row per CDR3 protein. The table includes hundreds of thousands of distinct CDR3 sequences, approximately 13% detected once. In germline, CDR1 is MNHNS, CDR2 SASEGT. CDR3 length equals 16 residues. The J segment lost 6 bases and the V segment lost 2 bases, leaving 10 bases of the junction unmatched. The origin of this receptor is a man aged 25-45 years who received the YFV17D yellow fever vaccine. The material was PBMCs, obtained on the day of the yellow fever booster vaccination. This chain uses TRBV6-1 with TRBJ2-7; 10 bases are shared with TRBD2. The CDR3 DNA reads as TGTGCCAGCAGTGAAATGCCTACCTTAGCGGGAGGCGAGCAGTACTTC. Its translation is CASSEMPTLAGGEQYF.